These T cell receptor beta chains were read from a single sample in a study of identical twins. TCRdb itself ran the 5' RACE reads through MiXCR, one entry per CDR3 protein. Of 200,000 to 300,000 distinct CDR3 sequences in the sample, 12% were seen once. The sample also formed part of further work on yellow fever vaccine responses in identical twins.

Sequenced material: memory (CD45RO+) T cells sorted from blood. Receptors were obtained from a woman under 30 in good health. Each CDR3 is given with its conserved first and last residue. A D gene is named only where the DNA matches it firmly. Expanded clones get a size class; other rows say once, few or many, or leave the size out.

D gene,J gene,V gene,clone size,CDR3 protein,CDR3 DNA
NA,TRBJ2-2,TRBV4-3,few,CASSQVIGNTGELFF,TGCGCCAGCAGCCAAGTTATAGGGAACACCGGGGAGCTGTTTTTT
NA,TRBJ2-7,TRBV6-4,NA,CASSPFRPTDSYEQYF,TGTGCCAGCAGCCCTTTTCGCCCGACAGATAGCTACGAGCAGTACTTC
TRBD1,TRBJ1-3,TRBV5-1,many,CASSPAGGPTGNTIYF,TGCGCCAGCAGCCCCGCAGGGGGTCCTACTGGAAACACCATATATTTT
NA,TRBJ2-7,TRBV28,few,CASSLAGSSGEQYF,TGTGCCAGCAGTTTAGCCGGGAGTTCGGGGGAGCAGTACTTC
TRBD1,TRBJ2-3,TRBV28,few,CASSSSDRDTDTQYF,TGTGCCAGCAGTTCCTCGGACAGGGACACAGATACGCAGTATTTT
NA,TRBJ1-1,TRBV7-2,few,CASSLGGMNTEAFF,TGTGCCAGCAGCTTAGGCGGTATGAACACTGAAGCTTTCTTT
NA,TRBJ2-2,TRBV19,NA,CASSIVPSMGTGELFF,TGTGCCAGTAGTATAGTCCCTAGCATGGGGACCGGGGAGCTGTTTTTT
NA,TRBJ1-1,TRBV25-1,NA,CASSGYTEAFF,TGTGCCAGCAGTGGTTACACTGAAGCTTTCTTT
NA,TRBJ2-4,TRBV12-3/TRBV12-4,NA,CASSSTGEDIQYF,TGTGCCAGCAGCTCAACAGGGGAGGACATTCAGTACTTC
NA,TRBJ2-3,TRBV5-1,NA,CASSLGSGVTDTQYF,TGCGCCAGCAGCTTGGGTTCAGGGGTAACAGATACGCAGTATTTT
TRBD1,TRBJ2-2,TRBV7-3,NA,CASSRTGKNTGELFF,TGTGCCAGCAGCCGGACAGGGAAGAACACCGGGGAGCTGTTTTTT
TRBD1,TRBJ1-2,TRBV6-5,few,CASSYEGTGNYGYTF,TGTGCCAGCAGTTACGAAGGGACAGGGAACTATGGCTACACCTTC
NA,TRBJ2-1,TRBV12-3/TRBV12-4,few,CASSLSVAYEQFF,TGTGCCAGCAGTTTATCTGTCGCGTATGAGCAGTTCTTC
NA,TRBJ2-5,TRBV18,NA,CASSRTDQETQYF,TGTGCCAGCTCACGGACAGACCAAGAGACCCAGTACTTC
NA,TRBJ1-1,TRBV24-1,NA,CATSDVGNTEAFF,TGTGCCACCAGTGACGTGGGGAACACTGAAGCTTTCTTT
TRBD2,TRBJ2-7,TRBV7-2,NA,CASSLAGTISYEQYF,TGTGCCAGCAGCTTAGCCGGGACTATTTCCTACGAGCAGTACTTC
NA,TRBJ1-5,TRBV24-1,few,CATSDGRRNSNQPQHF,TGTGCCACCAGTGATGGCAGGAGAAATAGCAATCAGCCCCAGCATTTT
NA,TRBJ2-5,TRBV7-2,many,CASSLDGRAQETQYF,TGTGCCAGCAGCTTAGACGGCAGAGCTCAAGAGACCCAGTACTTC
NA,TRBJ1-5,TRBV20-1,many,CSASGSRNQPQHF,TGCAGTGCTAGTGGCAGCCGCAATCAGCCCCAGCATTTT
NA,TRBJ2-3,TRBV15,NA,CATSSRPFLRARTDTQYF,TGTGCCACCAGCTCCCGTCCCTTCCTCCGGGCGCGCACAGATACGCAGTATTTT
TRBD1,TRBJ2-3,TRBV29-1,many,CSAPPPDRDTDTQYF,TGCAGCGCTCCCCCCCCGGACAGGGACACAGATACGCAGTATTTT
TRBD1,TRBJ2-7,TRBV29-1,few,CSVGTGGVGAAREQYF,TGCAGCGTTGGGACAGGGGGCGTTGGTGCCGCCCGGGAGCAGTACTTC
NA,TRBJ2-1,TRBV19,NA,CASSTQWGYNEQFF,TGTGCCAGTAGTACCCAATGGGGCTACAATGAGCAGTTCTTC
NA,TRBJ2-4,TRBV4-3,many,CASSQDPGEPNIQYF,TGCGCCAGCAGCCAAGACCCAGGGGAACCAAACATTCAGTACTTC
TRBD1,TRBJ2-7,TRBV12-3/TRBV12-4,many,CASSPTTGGYEQYF,TGTGCCAGCAGCCCGACTACAGGGGGCTACGAGCAGTACTTC
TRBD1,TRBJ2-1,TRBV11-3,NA,CASSFGGQRDNEQFF,TGTGCCAGCAGCTTTGGGGGACAGAGAGACAATGAGCAGTTCTTC
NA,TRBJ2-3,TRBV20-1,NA,CSAREPLGSDTQYF,TGCAGTGCTAGAGAGCCACTAGGCTCAGATACGCAGTATTTT
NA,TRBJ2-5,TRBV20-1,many,CSARGGTSQETQYF,TGCAGTGCTAGAGGGGGGACTTCGCAAGAGACCCAGTACTTC
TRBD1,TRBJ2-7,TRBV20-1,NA,CSAVLTGSYEQYF,TGCAGTGCCGTTTTGACAGGGTCCTACGAGCAGTACTTC
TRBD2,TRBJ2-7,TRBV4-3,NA,CASSQEPSGRAGEQYF,TGCGCCAGCAGCCAAGAGCCAAGCGGGAGGGCGGGCGAGCAGTACTTC
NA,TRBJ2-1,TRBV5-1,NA,CASSLGSGPGHEQFF,TGCGCCAGCAGCTTGGGGTCGGGTCCGGGGCATGAGCAGTTCTTC
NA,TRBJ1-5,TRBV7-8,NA,CASSLWGRQPQHF,TGTGCCAGCAGCTTGTGGGGTCGTCAGCCCCAGCATTTT
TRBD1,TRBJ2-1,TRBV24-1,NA,CATSDLGQGGANEQFF,TGTGCCACCAGTGATCTGGGACAGGGAGGGGCAAATGAGCAGTTCTTC
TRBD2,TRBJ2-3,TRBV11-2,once,CASSFGTNTDTQYF,TGTGCCAGCAGCTTTGGGACTAATACAGATACGCAGTATTTT
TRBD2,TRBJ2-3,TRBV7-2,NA,CASSLAKTSRGSTDTQYF,TGTGCCAGCAGCTTAGCGAAGACTAGCCGGGGGAGCACAGATACGCAGTATTTT
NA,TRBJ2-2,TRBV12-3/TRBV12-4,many,CASSLDPNRAGELFF,TGTGCCAGCAGCCTAGACCCAAATCGGGCCGGGGAGCTGTTTTTT
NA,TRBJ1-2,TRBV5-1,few,CASSLDFPGKGYTF,TGCGCCAGCAGCTTGGATTTTCCAGGGAAAGGCTACACCTTC
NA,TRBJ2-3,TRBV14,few,CASSQRRPSTDTQYF,TGTGCCAGCAGCCAACGTAGACCTAGCACAGATACGCAGTATTTT
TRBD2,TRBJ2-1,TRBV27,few,CASSPAREANEQFF,TGTGCCAGCAGTCCAGCCCGGGAGGCGAATGAGCAGTTCTTC
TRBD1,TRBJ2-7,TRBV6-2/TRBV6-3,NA,CASSRPGTGSNEQYF,TGTGCCAGCAGTCGACCCGGGACAGGGTCGAACGAGCAGTACTTC
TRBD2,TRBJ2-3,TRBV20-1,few,CSASPLTSGGDISTDTQYF,TGCAGTGCTAGTCCTCTGACTAGCGGGGGGGATATTAGCACAGATACGCAGTATTTT
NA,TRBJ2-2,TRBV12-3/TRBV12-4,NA,CASSYGVNTGELFF,TGTGCCAGCAGTTACGGGGTAAACACCGGGGAGCTGTTTTTT
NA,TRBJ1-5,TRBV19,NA,CASSSAEQGSQHF,TGTGCCAGTAGTAGCGCAGAACAGGGTTCCCAGCATTTT
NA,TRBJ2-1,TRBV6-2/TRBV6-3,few,CASSSGASSDEQFF,TGTGCCAGCAGTTCCGGGGCCTCTAGCGATGAGCAGTTCTTC
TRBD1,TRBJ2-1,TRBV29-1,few,CSGIGTGLYNEQFF,TGCAGCGGTATCGGGACAGGGCTCTACAATGAGCAGTTCTTC
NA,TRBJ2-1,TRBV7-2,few,CASSETSVGGAEQFF,TGTGCCAGCAGCGAAACTAGCGTGGGGGGGGCTGAGCAGTTCTTC
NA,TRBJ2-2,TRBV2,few,CASHRQSIAFGELFF,TGTGCCAGCCACCGCCAGAGCATTGCATTCGGGGAGCTGTTTTTT
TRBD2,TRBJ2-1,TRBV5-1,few,CASSAGTSGYNEQFF,TGCGCCAGCAGTGCCGGGACTAGCGGTTACAATGAGCAGTTCTTC
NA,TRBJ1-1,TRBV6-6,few,CASSVSNTEAFF,TGTGCCAGCAGCGTATCGAACACTGAAGCTTTCTTT
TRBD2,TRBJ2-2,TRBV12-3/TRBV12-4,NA,CASSFIRLANTGELFF,TGTGCCAGCAGTTTTATCAGACTAGCCAACACCGGGGAGCTGTTTTTT
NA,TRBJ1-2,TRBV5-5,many,CASSQDSYYGYTF,TGTGCCAGCAGCCAGGACAGCTACTATGGCTACACCTTC
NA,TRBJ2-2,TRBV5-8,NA,CASSLAKQNTGELFF,TGTGCCAGCAGCTTGGCTAAACAGAACACCGGGGAGCTGTTTTTT
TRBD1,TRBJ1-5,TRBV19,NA,CASTWDSLPNSNQPQHF,TGTGCCAGTACCTGGGACAGTTTGCCCAATAGCAATCAGCCCCAGCATTTT
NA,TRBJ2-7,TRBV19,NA,CASSIGGTTAYEQYF,TGTGCCAGTAGTATAGGTGGCACCACCGCCTACGAGCAGTACTTC
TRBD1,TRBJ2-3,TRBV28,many,CASTGQGSDTQYF,TGTGCCAGCACGGGACAGGGATCAGATACGCAGTATTTT
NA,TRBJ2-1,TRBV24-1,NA,CATTVRTSNVNEQFF,TGTGCCACCACCGTACGTACTAGCAATGTTAATGAGCAGTTCTTC
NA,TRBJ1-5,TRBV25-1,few,CASSAQQGNQPQHF,TGTGCCAGCAGTGCCCAACAAGGTAATCAGCCCCAGCATTTT
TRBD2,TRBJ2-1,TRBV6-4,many,CASSALAGAINEQFF,TGTGCCAGCAGCGCACTAGCGGGGGCGATCAATGAGCAGTTCTTC